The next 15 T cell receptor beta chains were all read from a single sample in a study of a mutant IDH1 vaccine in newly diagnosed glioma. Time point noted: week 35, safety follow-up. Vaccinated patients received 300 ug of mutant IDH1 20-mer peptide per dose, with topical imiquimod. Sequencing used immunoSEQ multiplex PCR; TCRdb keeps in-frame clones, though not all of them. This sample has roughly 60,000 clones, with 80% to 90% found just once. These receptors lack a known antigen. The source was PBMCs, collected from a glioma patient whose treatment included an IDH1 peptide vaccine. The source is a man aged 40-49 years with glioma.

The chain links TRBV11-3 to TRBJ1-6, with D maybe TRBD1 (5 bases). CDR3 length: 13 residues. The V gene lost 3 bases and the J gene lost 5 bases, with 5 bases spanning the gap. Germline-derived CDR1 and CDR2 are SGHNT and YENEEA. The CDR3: CASSLGDNSPLHF. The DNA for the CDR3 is TGTGCCAGCAGCTTGGGGGATAATTCACCCCTCCACTTT.

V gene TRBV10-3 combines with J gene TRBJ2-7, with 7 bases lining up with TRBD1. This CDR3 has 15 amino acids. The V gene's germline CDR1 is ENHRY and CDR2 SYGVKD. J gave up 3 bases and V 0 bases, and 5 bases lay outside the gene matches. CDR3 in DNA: TGTGCCATCAGTGAGTCCGGGACAGCCGGCTACGAGCAGTACTTC. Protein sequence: CAISESGTAGYEQYF.

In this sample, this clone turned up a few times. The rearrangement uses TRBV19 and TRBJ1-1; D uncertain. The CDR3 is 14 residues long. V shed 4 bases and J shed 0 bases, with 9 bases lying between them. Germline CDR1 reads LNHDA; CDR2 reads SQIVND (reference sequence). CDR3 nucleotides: TGTGCCAGTAGTACTACAGTCCTGAACACTGAAGCTTTCTTT. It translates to CASSTTVLNTEAFF.

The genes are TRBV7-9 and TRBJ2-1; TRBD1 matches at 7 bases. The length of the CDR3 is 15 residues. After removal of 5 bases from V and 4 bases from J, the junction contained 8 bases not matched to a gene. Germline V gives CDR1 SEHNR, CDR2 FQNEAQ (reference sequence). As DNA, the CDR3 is TGTGCCAGCAGCGCCCCACAGGGGTCTTACAATGAGCAGTTCTTC. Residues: CASSAPQGSYNEQFF.

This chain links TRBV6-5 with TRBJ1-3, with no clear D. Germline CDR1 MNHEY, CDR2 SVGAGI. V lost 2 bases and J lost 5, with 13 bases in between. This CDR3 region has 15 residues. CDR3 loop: CASSYDGSLRNTIYF. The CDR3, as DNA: TGTGCCAGCAGTTACGACGGATCTCTGCGAAACACCATATATTTT.

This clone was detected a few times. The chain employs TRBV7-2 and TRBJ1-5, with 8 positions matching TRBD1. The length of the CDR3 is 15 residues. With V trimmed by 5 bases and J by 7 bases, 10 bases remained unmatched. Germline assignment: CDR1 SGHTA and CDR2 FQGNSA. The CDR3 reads CASSARTGKGQPQHF. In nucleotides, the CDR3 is TGTGCCAGCAGCGCCCGGACAGGGAAGGGGCAGCCCCAGCATTTT.

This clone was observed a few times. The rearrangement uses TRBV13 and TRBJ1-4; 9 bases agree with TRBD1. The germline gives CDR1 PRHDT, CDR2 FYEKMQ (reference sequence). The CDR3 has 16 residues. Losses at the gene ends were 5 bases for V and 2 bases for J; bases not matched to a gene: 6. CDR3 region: CASSRTGVRTNEKLFF. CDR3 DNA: TGTGCCAGCAGCCGGACAGGGGTTAGGACTAATGAAAAACTGTTTTTT.

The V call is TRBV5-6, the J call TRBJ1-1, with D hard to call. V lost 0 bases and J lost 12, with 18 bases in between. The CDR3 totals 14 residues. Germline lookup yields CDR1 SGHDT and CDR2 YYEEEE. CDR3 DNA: TGTGCCAGCAGCTTGGTTATCCGTCGTAGGGAGACTTTCTTT. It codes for CASSLVIRRRETFF.

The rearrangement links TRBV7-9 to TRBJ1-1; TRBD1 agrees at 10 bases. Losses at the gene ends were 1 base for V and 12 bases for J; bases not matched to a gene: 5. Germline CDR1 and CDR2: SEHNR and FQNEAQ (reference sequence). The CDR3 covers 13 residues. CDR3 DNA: TGTGCCAGCAGCTTAGTAGCGGGACAGGGGACTTTCTTT. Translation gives CASSLVAGQGTFF.

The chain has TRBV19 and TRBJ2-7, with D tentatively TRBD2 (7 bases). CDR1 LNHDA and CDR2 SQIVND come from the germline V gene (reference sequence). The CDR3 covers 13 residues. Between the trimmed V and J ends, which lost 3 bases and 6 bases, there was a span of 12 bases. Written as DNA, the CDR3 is TGTGCCAGTAGTATCTACAGGGAGGGCGAGCAGTACTTC. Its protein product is CASSIYREGEQYF.

The DNA of the CDR3 is TGTGCCAGCAGTGAAAGCGGCGGATACTATAATTCACCCCTCCACTTT. It is translated as CASSESGGYYNSPLHF. The chain combines TRBV6-1 with TRBJ1-6; the D is unclear. CDR1 is MNHNS, CDR2 SASEGT, per germline. The V gene lost 2 bases and the J gene lost 3 bases, with 11 bases spanning the gap. The CDR3 is made up of 16 amino acids.

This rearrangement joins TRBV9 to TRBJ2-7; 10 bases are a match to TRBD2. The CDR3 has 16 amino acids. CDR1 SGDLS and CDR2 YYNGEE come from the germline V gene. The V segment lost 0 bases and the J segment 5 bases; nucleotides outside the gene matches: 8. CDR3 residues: CASSVAREREGHEQYF. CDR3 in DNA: TGTGCCAGCAGCGTAGCTCGGGAGCGGGAGGGCCACGAGCAGTACTTC. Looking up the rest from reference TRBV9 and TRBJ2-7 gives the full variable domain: DSGVTQTPKHLITATGQRVTLRCSPRSGDLSVYWYQQSLDQGLQFLIQYYNGEERAKGNILERFSAQQFPDLHSELNLSSLELGDSALYFCASSVAREREGHEQYFGPGTRLTVT.

The DNA of the CDR3 is TGTGCCAGCAGGCGGCCCTCCTATAATTCACCCCTCCACTTT. It codes for CASRRPSYNSPLHF. This chain connects TRBV28 to TRBJ1-6; D is unresolved. The V end was cut by 6 bases, the J end by 0 bases, with 6 bases between. The CDR3 has 14 amino acids. The V gene's germline CDR1 is MDHEN and CDR2 SYDVKM.

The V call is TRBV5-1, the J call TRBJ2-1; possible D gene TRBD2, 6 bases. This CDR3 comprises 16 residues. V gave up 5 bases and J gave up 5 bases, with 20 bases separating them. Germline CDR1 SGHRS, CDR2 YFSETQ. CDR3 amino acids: CASRRYIGGAHNEQFF. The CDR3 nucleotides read TGCGCCAGCAGGCGTTACATAGGCGGGGCCCACAATGAGCAGTTCTTC.

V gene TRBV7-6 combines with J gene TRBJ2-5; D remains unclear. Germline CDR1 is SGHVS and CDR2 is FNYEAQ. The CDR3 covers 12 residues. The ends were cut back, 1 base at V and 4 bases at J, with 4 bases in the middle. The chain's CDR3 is CASSLEAETQYF. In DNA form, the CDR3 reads TGTGCCAGCAGCTTAGAGGCAGAGACCCAGTACTTC.